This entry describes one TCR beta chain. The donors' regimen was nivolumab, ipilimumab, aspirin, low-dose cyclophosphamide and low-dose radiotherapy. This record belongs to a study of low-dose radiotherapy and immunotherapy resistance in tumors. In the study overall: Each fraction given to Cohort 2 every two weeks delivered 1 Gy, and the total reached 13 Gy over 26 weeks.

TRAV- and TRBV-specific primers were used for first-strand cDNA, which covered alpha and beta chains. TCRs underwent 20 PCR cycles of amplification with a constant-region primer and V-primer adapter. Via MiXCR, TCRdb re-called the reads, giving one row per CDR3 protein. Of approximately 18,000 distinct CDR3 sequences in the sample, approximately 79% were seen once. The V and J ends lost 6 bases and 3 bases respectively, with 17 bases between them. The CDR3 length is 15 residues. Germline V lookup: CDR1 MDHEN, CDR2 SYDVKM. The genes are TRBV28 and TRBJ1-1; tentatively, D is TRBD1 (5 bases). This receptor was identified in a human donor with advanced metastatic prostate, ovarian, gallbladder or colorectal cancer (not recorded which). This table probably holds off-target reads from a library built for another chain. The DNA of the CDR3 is TGTGCCAGCAGCCGTACTGGACTGGGGGACACTGAAGCTTTCTTT. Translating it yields CASSRTGLGDTEAFF. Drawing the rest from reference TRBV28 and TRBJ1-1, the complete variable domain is DVKVTQSSRYLVKRTGEKVFLECVQDMDHENMFWYRQDPGLGLRLIYFSYDVKMKEKGDIPEGYSVSREKKERFSLILESASTNQTSMYLCASSRTGLGDTEAFFGQGTRLTVV.